The 28 T cell receptor beta chains reported below all come from one sample, sequenced in a study of T cell changes during pregnancy in multiple sclerosis. Sequencing used immunoSEQ multiplex PCR; TCRdb keeps in-frame clones, though not all of them. The sample lists under 50,000 clones; 92% were seen once. Specimen: CD4+ T cells from peripheral blood mononuclear cells, collected in the first trimester of pregnancy. All receptors come from a female donor with multiple sclerosis, enrolled in a pregnancy study.

J is TRBJ1-2 and V is TRBV19, with no clear D. V was cut by 5 bases and J by 0 bases, with 10 bases left in between. Germline V gives CDR1 LNHDA, CDR2 SQIVND (reference sequence). The CDR3 runs 14 residues. This CDR3 reads CASSATTPNYGYTF. The CDR3 nucleotides are TGTGCCAGTAGTGCAACAACGCCTAACTATGGCTACACCTTC.

This chain uses TRBV10-3 with TRBJ1-1; 9 bases map to TRBD1. The CDR3 extends over 14 amino acids. After removal of 8 bases from V and 3 bases from J, the junction contained 7 bases not matched to a gene. Germline V lookup: CDR1 ENHRY, CDR2 SYGVKD. This chain's CDR3 is CAIGTDRGDTEAFF. CDR3 DNA: TGTGCCATCGGAACCGACAGGGGGGACACTGAAGCTTTCTTT.

This clone was seen a handful of times. The V gene is TRBV6-1, the J gene TRBJ2-1, with a weak D call TRBD2 (5 bases). The CDR3 runs 14 residues. Trimming pared 2 bases from V and 9 bases from J, leaving 14 bases between. Looked up from germline, CDR1 is MNHNS and CDR2 is SASEGT. In DNA form, the CDR3 reads TGTGCCAGCAGTGAATGGTCGGGATCAGGTGAGCAGTTCTTC. Translation gives CASSEWSGSGEQFF.

The rearrangement uses TRBV15 and TRBJ2-2; TRBD2 aligns across 10 bases. This CDR3 contains 18 residues. The V gene's germline CDR1 is LNHNV and CDR2 YYDKDF (reference sequence). The V and J ends lost 1 base and 1 base, in that order; junction bases with no gene match: 6. CDR3 residues: CATSRVSSGRMNTGELFF. CDR3 bases: TGTGCCACCAGCAGAGTTAGTAGCGGGAGGATGAACACCGGGGAGCTGTTTTTT.

The chain has TRBV6-5 and TRBJ2-7, with 10 nucleotides matching TRBD1. CDR1 and CDR2 from the germline V gene are MNHEY and SVGAGI. The CDR3 sequence is 14 residues long. After removal of 1 base from V and 4 bases from J, the junction contained 1 base not matched to a gene. This chain's CDR3 is CASSYLGQGYEQYF. The CDR3 DNA reads TGTGCCAGCAGTTACTTGGGACAGGGGTACGAGCAGTACTTC.

V usage is TRBV28 and J usage is TRBJ1-5; D remains ambiguous. Germline values: CDR1 MDHEN, CDR2 SYDVKM. The V end lost 8 bases, the J end lost 5 bases, and 13 bases lay between the germline ends. This CDR3 has 13 amino acids. CDR3: CASADSGDQPQHF. For the CDR3, the DNA is TGTGCCAGCGCGGATAGCGGGGATCAGCCCCAGCATTTT.

There are many counts of this clone. The genes are TRBV7-9 and TRBJ1-1; D not resolved. With 6 bases removed from V and 1 base from J, the gap between germline ends came to 9 bases. Germline lookup yields CDR1 SEHNR and CDR2 FQNEAQ (reference sequence). This CDR3 has 13 residues. The DNA for the CDR3 is TGTGCCAGCAGAATACAGTCGAACACTGAAGCTTTCTTT. Its translation is CASRIQSNTEAFF.

The chain uses TRBV4-2 and TRBJ1-1; D unresolved. Germline lookup yields CDR1 LGHNA and CDR2 YNFKEQ. The length of the CDR3 is 15 residues. Trimming stripped 0 bases from V and 7 bases from J, with 15 bases between. CDR3: CASSQDGVRDNEAFF. The CDR3 region has the DNA TGTGCCAGCAGCCAAGATGGAGTCAGAGATAATGAAGCTTTCTTT.

The chain carries TRBV7-9 and TRBJ1-2, with D maybe TRBD1 (5 bases). V lost 1 base to trimming and J lost 6 bases, with 9 bases between them. The CDR3 sequence is 13 residues long. Germline V gene lookup returns CDR1 SEHNR and CDR2 FQNEAQ (reference sequence). The CDR3 loop reads CASSLEGAHGYTF. The CDR3, as DNA: TGTGCCAGCAGCTTAGAAGGGGCACATGGCTACACCTTC. Complete variable domain (other parts from reference TRBV7-9 and TRBJ1-2): DTGVSQNPRHKITKRGQNVTFRCDPISEHNRLYWYRQTLGQGPEFLTYFQNEAQLEKSRLLSDRFSAERPKGSFSTLEIQRTEQGDSAMYLCASSLEGAHGYTFGSGTRLTVV.

V gene TRBV25-1 combines with J gene TRBJ2-1; 8 nucleotides match TRBD2. The CDR3 contains 14 residues. J was trimmed by 2 bases and V by 5 bases; bases with no gene match: 2. CDR1 and CDR2 from the germline V gene are MGHDK and SYGVNS. The CDR3 is CASSPGLAYNEQFF. The CDR3 DNA reads as TGTGCCAGCAGTCCGGGACTAGCCTACAATGAGCAGTTCTTC.

This clone is a singleton in its sample. The chain combines TRBV5-6 with TRBJ1-1; TRBD1 matches 9 bases. The germline gives CDR1 SGHDT, CDR2 YYEEEE. J gave up 1 base and V 2 bases, and 3 bases lay outside the gene matches. CDR3 length: 15 amino acids. The CDR3 DNA reads as TGTGCCAGCAGCTTCCCGGGACAGGGGAACACTGAAGCTTTCTTT. The encoded protein is CASSFPGQGNTEAFF.

The chain couples TRBV28 to TRBJ1-3; D perhaps matches TRBD1 (6 bases). The germline V gene has CDR1 MDHEN and CDR2 SYDVKM. This CDR3 is 14 amino acids long. The V end lost 8 bases, the J end lost 2 bases, and 13 bases lay between the germline ends. CDR3 region: CASATGTPGNTIYF. DNA for the CDR3: TGTGCCAGCGCTACAGGGACCCCTGGAAACACCATATATTTT. Looking up the rest from reference TRBV28 and TRBJ1-3 gives the full variable domain: DVKVTQSSRYLVKRTGEKVFLECVQDMDHENMFWYRQDPGLGLRLIYFSYDVKMKEKGDIPEGYSVSREKKERFSLILESASTNQTSMYLCASATGTPGNTIYFGEGSWLTVV.

The chain combines TRBV28 with TRBJ2-5; tentative D call: TRBD2 (7 bases). Per the germline V gene, CDR1 is MDHEN and CDR2 is SYDVKM. The V gene lost 5 bases and the J gene lost 2 bases, with 12 bases spanning the gap. The CDR3 is 14 amino acids. CDR3 bases: TGTGCCAGCAGTCGCGGGGGCGTACAAGAGACCCAGTACTTC. This encodes CASSRGGVQETQYF.

The chain uses TRBV5-1 and TRBJ2-7; D is uncertain. Between the trimmed V and J ends, which lost 2 bases and 3 bases, there was a span of 9 bases. Germline V gene lookup returns CDR1 SGHRS and CDR2 YFSETQ. This CDR3 contains 13 residues. Here the CDR3 reads CASSFQKDYEQYF. As DNA, the CDR3 is TGCGCCAGCAGCTTCCAGAAAGACTACGAGCAGTACTTC. The whole variable domain, filled in from reference TRBV5-1 and TRBJ2-7, reads KAGVTQTPRYLIKTRGQQVTLSCSPISGHRSVSWYQQTPGQGLQFLFEYFSETQRNKGNFPGRFSGRQFSNSRSEMNVSTLELGDSALYLCASSFQKDYEQYFGPGTRLTVT.

The rearrangement joins TRBV5-1 to TRBJ2-1; 8 nucleotides agree with TRBD2. Unmatched junction bases numbered 7, after V lost 3 bases and J lost 8 bases. CDR1 and CDR2 from the germline V gene are SGHRS and YFSETQ. The CDR3 is 14 amino acids. The DNA of the CDR3 is TGCGCCAGCAGCTCCTTCGGGGGGGTCGATGAGCAGTTCTTC. Residues: CASSSFGGVDEQFF.

The chain links TRBV6-7 to TRBJ2-1, with 14 bases that match TRBD2. TRBV6-7 is noted as an ORF with a role that remains uncertain. V trimming: 2 bases; J trimming: 6 bases; junction bases outside the gene matches: 9. The CDR3 has 18 amino acids. CDR3 in amino acids: CASSYRTSGRKEGNEQFF. The CDR3 nucleotides are TGTGCCAGCAGTTACCGGACTAGCGGGAGGAAAGAGGGCAATGAGCAGTTCTTC.

The chain is built from TRBV6-1 and TRBJ1-2, with D perhaps TRBD1 (5 bases). Germline CDR1 is MNHNS and CDR2 is SASEGT. V was cut by 4 bases and J by 8 bases, with 20 bases left in between. The CDR3 loop spans 15 amino acids. CDR3 region: CASSANRGLRGGYTF. DNA of the CDR3: TGTGCCAGCAGTGCGAACCGGGGACTGAGGGGCGGCTACACCTTC.

The chain is built from TRBV19 and TRBJ1-5; 7 bases map to TRBD1. This CDR3 region has 15 residues. V shed 6 bases and J 4 bases; nucleotides not matched to a gene: 9. The V gene's germline CDR1 is LNHDA and CDR2 SQIVND (reference sequence). The CDR3 region has the DNA TGTGCCAGTAGCCCGACAGGGCTGATAAATCAGCCCCAGCATTTT. It codes for CASSPTGLINQPQHF.

This clone was observed a few times. The same CDR3 arises from other DNA sequences in this sample as well. The gene calls are TRBV28 and TRBJ1-1; D is unresolved. Germline V lookup: CDR1 MDHEN, CDR2 SYDVKM. Between the trimmed V and J ends, which lost 3 bases and 0 bases, there was a span of 8 bases. CDR3 length: 14 residues. The CDR3 DNA follows: TGTGCCAGCAGTTTTGGGCAGGTGAACACTGAAGCTTTCTTT. It encodes CASSFGQVNTEAFF. Full variable domain (rest looked up from reference TRBV28 and TRBJ1-1): DVKVTQSSRYLVKRTGEKVFLECVQDMDHENMFWYRQDPGLGLRLIYFSYDVKMKEKGDIPEGYSVSREKKERFSLILESASTNQTSMYLCASSFGQVNTEAFFGQGTRLTVV.

This clone was counted a few times. The chain joins TRBV2 to TRBJ1-1; 7 bases are shared with TRBD1. Germline V gives CDR1 SNHLY, CDR2 FYNNEI. The CDR3 extends over 15 amino acids. The junction had 7 bases not matched to a gene; V was cut back by 6 bases and J by 0 bases. This CDR3 reads CASRERTGMNTEAFF. In nucleotides, the CDR3 is TGTGCCAGCAGGGAAAGGACAGGTATGAACACTGAAGCTTTCTTT.

The chain combines TRBV5-6 with TRBJ1-1; the D is unclear. V was pared by 1 base and J by 1 base, with 5 bases between. Germline lookup yields CDR1 SGHDT and CDR2 YYEEEE. The length of the CDR3 is 13 residues. CDR3 DNA: TGTGCCAGCAGCTTGCAGAAGAACACTGAAGCTTTCTTT. It codes for CASSLQKNTEAFF.

CDR3 sequence reads: CATSPTRPGELFF. In nucleotides, the CDR3 is TGTGCCACCTCTCCTACTAGGCCCGGGGAGCTGTTTTTT. This rearrangement joins TRBV15 to TRBJ2-2, with D tentatively TRBD2 (5 bases). Germline V gene data show CDR1 as LNHNV and CDR2 as YYDKDF (reference sequence). There are 13 residues in the CDR3. Deletions cut 8 bases from V and 6 bases from J, with 13 bases between.

The sample holds one count of this clone. The CDR3 bases are TGTGCCAGTAGTATTACAGCTGATAGCTCCTACGAGCAGTACTTC. It translates to CASSITADSSYEQYF. The chain links TRBV19 to TRBJ2-7, with D uncertain. Germline V gives CDR1 LNHDA, CDR2 SQIVND (reference sequence). This CDR3 has 15 residues. Between the trimmed V and J ends, which lost 3 bases and 0 bases, there was a span of 12 bases.

The chain has TRBV5-1 and TRBJ2-3, with D uncertain. V dropped 0 bases and J dropped 0 bases, with 8 bases sitting between them. The CDR3 extends over 15 amino acids. Germline assignment: CDR1 SGHRS and CDR2 YFSETQ. CDR3: CASSLDTPSTDTQYF. DNA for the CDR3: TGCGCCAGCAGCTTGGATACACCTAGCACAGATACGCAGTATTTT.

A single count supports this clone. This chain connects TRBV20-1 to TRBJ1-3; no firm D call. CDR1 is DFQATT, CDR2 SNEGSKA, per germline (reference sequence). The CDR3 runs 11 residues. Trimming took 5 bases from V and 4 from J, leaving 6 bases between them. As DNA, the CDR3 is TGCAGTGCTCCCTCCGGAAACACCATATATTTT. Encoded protein: CSAPSGNTIYF.

The rearrangement joins TRBV6-1 to TRBJ1-2; no definite D call. The germline V gene has CDR1 MNHNS and CDR2 SASEGT. V dropped 0 bases and J dropped 4 bases, with 12 bases sitting between them. The CDR3 runs to 15 residues. CDR3 protein: CASSEASQRSYGYTF. Written as DNA, the CDR3 is TGTGCCAGCAGTGAAGCGTCGCAACGGAGCTATGGCTACACCTTC.

The rearrangement links TRBV6-1 to TRBJ2-6, with D perhaps matching TRBD1 (5 bases). The germline CDR1 and CDR2 sequences are MNHNS and SASEGT. The CDR3 is 16 amino acids. The ends were cut back, 4 bases at V and 2 bases at J, with 12 bases in the middle. CDR3 in amino acids: CASSGQFQAGANVLTF. CDR3 DNA: TGTGCCAGCAGTGGACAGTTCCAGGCTGGGGCCAACGTCCTGACTTTC.

The gene calls are TRBV7-5 and TRBJ2-1; TRBD2 is taken as the D call from the table, unchecked against the DNA. TRBV7-5 is termed a pseudogene. The CDR3 covers 16 residues. CDR3 protein: CARSCSGTSGNNEQFF. The CDR3 bases are TGTGCCAGAAGCTGTTCCGGGACTAGCGGAAACAATGAGCAGTTCTTC.